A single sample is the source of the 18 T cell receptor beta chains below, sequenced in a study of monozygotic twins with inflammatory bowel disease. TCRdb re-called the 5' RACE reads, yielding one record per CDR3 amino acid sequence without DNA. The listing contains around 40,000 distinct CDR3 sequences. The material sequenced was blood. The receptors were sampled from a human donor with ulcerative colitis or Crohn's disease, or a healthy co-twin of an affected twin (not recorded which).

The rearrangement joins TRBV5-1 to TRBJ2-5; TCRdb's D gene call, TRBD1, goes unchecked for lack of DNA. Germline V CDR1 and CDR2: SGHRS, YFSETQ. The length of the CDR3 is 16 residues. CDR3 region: CASSLYRDRAKETQYF.

The CDR3 is CASSVVNGELFF. This chain joins TRBV9 and TRBJ2-2. Germline CDR1 and CDR2: SGDLS and YYNGEE. The length of the CDR3 is 12 residues.

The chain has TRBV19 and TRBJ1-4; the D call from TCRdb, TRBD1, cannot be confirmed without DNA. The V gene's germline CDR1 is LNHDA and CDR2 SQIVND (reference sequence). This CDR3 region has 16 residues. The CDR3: CASSSRQGDSSEKLFF. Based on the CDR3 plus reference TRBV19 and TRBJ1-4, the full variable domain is DGGITQSPKYLFRKEGQNVTLSCEQNLNHDAMYWYRQDPGQGLRLIYYSQIVNDFQKGDIAEGYSVSREKKESFPLTVTSAQKNPTAFYLCASSSRQGDSSEKLFFGSGTQLSVL.

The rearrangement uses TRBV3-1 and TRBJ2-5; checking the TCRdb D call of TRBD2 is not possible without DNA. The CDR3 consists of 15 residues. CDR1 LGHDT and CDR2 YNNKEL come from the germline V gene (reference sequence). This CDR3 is CASSPRGRVGETQYF.

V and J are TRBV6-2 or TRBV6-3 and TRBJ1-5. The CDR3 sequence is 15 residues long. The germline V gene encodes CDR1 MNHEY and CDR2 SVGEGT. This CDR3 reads CASSSSAQVGQPQHF.

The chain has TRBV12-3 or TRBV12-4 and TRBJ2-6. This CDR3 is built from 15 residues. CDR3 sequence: CASGREGSGANVLTF.

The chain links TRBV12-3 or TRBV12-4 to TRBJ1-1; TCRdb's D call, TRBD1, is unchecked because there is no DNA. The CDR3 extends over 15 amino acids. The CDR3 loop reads CASSLKGQAGTEAFF.

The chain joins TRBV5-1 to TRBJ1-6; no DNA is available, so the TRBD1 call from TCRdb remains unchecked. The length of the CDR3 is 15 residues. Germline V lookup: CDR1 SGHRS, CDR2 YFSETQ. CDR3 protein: CASSLSTTGDSPLHF.

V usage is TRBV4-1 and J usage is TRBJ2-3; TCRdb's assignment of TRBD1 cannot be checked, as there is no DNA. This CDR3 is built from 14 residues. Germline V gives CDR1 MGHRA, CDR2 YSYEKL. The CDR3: CASGNPGATDTQYF.

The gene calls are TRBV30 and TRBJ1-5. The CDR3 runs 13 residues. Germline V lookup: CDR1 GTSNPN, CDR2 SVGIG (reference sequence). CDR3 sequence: CAWSENPNQPQHF.

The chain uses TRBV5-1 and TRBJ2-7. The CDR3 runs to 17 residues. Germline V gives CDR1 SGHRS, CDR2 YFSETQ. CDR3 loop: CASSLDSFMDSSYEQYF.

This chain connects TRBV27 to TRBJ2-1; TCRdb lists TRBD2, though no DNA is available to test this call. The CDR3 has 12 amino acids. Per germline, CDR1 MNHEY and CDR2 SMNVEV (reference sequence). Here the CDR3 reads CASSSAGPEQFF.

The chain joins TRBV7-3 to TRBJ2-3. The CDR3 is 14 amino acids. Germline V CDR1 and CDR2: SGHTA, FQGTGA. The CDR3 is CASSLMDGADTQYF.

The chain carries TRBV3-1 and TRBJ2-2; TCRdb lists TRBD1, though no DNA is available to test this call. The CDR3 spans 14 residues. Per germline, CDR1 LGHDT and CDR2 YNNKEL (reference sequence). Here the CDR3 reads CASSQRGLTGELFF.

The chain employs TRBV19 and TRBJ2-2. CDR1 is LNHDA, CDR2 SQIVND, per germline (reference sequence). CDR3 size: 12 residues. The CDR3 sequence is CASSNRFGELFF.

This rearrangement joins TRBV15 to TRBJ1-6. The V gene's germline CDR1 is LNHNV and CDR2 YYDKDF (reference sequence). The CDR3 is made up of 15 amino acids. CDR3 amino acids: CATSRAGSANSPLHF.

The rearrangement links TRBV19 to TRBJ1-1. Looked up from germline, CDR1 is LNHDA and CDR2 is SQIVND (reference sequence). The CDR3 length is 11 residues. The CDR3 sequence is CASSKNTEAFF.

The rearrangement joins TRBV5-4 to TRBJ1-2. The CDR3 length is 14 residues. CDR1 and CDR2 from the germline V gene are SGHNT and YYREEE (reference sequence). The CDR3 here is CASSLLGLPYGYTF.